The text below deals with one T cell receptor beta chain. What it recognizes is unknown. The data were taken from a study of shared clonotypes between healthy human individuals. Notes on the study in general: Compared with memory subsets, naive subsets generally had larger estimated richness.

The naive CD8 population came from CD45RO-negative cells selected for CCR7, without terminally differentiated effector memory CD45RA+ cells. Libraries were prepared by immunoSEQ multiplex PCR; TCRdb keeps only in-frame clonotypes and omits some of them. The sample shows around 2,000,000 clones, approximately 94% of them seen only once. The V and J ends lost 5 bases and 4 bases respectively, with 14 bases between them. Looked up from germline, CDR1 is SEHNR and CDR2 is FQNEAQ (reference sequence). This CDR3 has 14 residues. The sequencing input was naive CD8+ T cells sorted from blood. This sequence originates from a man aged 18 to 30 in good health. The chain joins TRBV7-9 to TRBJ1-2; no definite D call. The DNA of the CDR3 is TGTGCCAGCAGCCCGACACTCTCCGGCTATGGCTACACCTTC. This codes for CASSPTLSGYGYTF.